A single count supports the clone carrying this T cell receptor beta chain. Losses at the gene ends were 0 bases for V and 5 bases for J; bases not matched to a gene: 7. Looked up from germline, CDR1 is KGHSH and CDR2 is LQKENI. The length of the CDR3 is 17 residues. Donors were healthy HIV-negative adults without recent acute infections or vaccinations. Both subsets, CD45RA+ naive and CD45RA-negative memory, were split from the CD4+ cells. The sample originates from a study of shared clonotypes between healthy human individuals. Running of the assay took place at deep level. TCRdb keeps only in-frame clones here, not all; method: immunoSEQ multiplex PCR. Here the sample spans about 1.1 million clones, roughly 77% being singletons.

Sequenced: memory CD4+ T cells from PBMCs. Specified subset: CD45RA-negative fraction. This receptor was obtained from a young man in good health. Some clones in this sample may be carry-over from other donors' samples. The J gene is TRBJ2-2, the V gene TRBV18, with TRBD2 matching 9 bases. As DNA, the CDR3 is TGTGCCAGCTCACCACCGTCGTCCCTAGCGGGAACCGGGGAGCTGTTTTTT. Amino acid sequence: CASSPPSSLAGTGELFF.